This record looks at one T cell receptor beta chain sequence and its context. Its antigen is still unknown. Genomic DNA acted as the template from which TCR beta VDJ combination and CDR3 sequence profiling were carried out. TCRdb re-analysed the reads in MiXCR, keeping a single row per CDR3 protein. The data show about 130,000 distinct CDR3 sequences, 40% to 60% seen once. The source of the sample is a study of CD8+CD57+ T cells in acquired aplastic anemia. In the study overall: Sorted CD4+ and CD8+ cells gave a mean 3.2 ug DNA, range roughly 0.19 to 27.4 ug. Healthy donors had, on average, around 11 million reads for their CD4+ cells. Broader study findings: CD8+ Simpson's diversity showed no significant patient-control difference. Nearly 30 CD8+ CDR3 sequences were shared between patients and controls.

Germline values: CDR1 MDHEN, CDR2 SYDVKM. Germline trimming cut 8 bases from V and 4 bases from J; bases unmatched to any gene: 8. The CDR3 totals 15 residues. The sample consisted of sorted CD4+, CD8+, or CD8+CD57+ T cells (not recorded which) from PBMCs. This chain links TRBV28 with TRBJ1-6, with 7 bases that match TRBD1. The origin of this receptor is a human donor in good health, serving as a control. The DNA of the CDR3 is TGTGCCAGCCGACAGGGACGGGTTTATAATTCACCCCTCCACTTT. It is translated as CASRQGRVYNSPLHF. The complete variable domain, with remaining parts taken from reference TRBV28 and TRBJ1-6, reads DVKVTQSSRYLVKRTGEKVFLECVQDMDHENMFWYRQDPGLGLRLIYFSYDVKMKEKGDIPEGYSVSREKKERFSLILESASTNQTSMYLCASRQGRVYNSPLHFGNGTRLTVT.